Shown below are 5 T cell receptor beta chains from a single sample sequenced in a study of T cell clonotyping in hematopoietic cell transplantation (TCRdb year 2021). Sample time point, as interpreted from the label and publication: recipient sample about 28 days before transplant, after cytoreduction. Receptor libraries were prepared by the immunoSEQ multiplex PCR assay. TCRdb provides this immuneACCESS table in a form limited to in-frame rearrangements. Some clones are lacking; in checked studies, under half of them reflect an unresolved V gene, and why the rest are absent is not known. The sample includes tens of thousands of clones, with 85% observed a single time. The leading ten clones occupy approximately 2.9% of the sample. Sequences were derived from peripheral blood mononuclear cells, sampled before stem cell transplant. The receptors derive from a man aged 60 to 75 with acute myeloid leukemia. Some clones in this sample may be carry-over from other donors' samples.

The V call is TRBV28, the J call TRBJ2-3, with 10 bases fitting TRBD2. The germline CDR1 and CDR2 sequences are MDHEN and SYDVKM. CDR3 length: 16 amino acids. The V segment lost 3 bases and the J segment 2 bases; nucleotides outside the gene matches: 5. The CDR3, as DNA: TGTGCCAGCAGTTTGGTTAGCGGGGGGCTCACAGATACGCAGTATTTT. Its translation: CASSLVSGGLTDTQYF.

The CDR3, as DNA: TGTGCCAGCAGTTTAAGAACTTCACCCCTCCACTTT. Residues: CASSLRTSPLHF. The genes are TRBV28 and TRBJ1-6; D not certain. With 2 bases removed from V and 9 bases from J, the gap between germline ends came to 5 bases. Germline CDR1 MDHEN, CDR2 SYDVKM. This CDR3 spans 12 amino acids.

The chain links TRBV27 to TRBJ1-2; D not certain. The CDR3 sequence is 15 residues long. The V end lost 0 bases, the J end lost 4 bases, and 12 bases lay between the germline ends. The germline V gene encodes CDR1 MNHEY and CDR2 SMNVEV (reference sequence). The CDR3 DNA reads TGTGCCAGCAGTTTATCGATAGGGAGGAGCTATGGCTACACCTTC. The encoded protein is CASSLSIGRSYGYTF.

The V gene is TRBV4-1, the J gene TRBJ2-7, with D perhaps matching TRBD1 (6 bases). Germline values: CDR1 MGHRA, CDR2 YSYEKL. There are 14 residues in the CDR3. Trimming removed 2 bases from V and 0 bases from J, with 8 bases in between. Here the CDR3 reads CASSQTDSSYEQYF. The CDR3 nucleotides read TGCGCCAGCAGCCAAACGGACAGCTCCTACGAGCAGTACTTC.

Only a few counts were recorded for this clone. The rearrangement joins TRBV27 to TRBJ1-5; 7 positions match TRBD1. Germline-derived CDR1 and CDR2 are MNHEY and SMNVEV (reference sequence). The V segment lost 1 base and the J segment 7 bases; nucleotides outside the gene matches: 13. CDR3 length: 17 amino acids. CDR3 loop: CASSLFFLRQGGQPQHF. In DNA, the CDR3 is TGTGCCAGCAGTTTATTTTTCCTAAGACAGGGAGGGCAGCCCCAGCATTTT.